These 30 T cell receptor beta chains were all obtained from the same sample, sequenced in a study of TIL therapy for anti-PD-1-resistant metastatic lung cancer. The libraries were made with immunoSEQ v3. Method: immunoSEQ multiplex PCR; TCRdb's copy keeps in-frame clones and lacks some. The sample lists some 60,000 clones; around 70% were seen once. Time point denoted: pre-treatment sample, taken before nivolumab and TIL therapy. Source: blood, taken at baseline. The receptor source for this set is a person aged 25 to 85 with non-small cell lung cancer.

The CDR3 here is CASSIEADHSYEQYF. As DNA, the CDR3 is TGTGCCAGTAGTATAGAGGCAGACCACTCCTACGAGCAGTACTTC. The genes are TRBV19 and TRBJ2-7; D is ambiguous. The V gene lost 0 bases and the J gene lost 0 bases, with 9 bases spanning the gap. The CDR3 extends over 15 amino acids. Germline-derived CDR1 and CDR2 are LNHDA and SQIVND (reference sequence).

The CDR3 DNA follows: TGTGCCAGCAGCAGGCTTTTCGGGAGGGGCACAGATACGCAGTATTTT. Its protein is CASSRLFGRGTDTQYF. This chain uses TRBV25-1 with TRBJ2-3; TRBD2 agrees at 8 bases. Germline V gene lookup returns CDR1 MGHDK and CDR2 SYGVNS. After removal of 6 bases from V and 1 base from J, the junction contained 9 bases not matched to a gene. This CDR3 spans 16 amino acids.

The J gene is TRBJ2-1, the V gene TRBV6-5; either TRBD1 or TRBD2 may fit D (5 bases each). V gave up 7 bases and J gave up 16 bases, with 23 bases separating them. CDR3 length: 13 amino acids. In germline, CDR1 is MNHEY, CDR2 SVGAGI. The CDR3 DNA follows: TGTGCCAGCAAGGATCGAGTGGGGACCCCGGGTTTCTTC. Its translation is CASKDRVGTPGFF.

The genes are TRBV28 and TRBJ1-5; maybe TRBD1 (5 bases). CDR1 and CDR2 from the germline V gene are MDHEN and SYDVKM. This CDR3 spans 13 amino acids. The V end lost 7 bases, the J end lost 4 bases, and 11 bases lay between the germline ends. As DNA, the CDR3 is TGTGCCAGCACCCCTGGGGGGAATCAGCCCCAGCATTTT. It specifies CASTPGGNQPQHF.

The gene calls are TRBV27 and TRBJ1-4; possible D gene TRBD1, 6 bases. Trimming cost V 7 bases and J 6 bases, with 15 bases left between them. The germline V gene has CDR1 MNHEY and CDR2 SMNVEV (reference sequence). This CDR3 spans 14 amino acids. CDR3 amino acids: CASKPQGIYEKLFF. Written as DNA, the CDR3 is TGTGCCAGCAAACCCCAGGGGATCTATGAAAAACTGTTTTTT.

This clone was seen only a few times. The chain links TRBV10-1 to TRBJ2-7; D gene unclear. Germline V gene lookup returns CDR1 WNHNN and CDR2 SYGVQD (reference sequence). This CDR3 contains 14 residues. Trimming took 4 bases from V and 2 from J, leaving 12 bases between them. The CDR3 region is CASSVKESTYEQYF. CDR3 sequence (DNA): TGCGCCAGCAGTGTGAAGGAGAGTACCTACGAGCAGTACTTC.

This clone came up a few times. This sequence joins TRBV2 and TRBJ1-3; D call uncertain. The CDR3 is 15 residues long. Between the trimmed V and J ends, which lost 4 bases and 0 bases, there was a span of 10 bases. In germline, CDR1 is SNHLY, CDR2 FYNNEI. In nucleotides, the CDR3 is TGTGCCAGCAGTGTGTCAGGCAGCTCTGGAAACACCATATATTTT. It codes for CASSVSGSSGNTIYF.

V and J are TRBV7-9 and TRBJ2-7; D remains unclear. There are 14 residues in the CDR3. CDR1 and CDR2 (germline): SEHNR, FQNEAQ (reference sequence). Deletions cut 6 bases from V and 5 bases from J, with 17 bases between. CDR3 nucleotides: TGTGCCAGCAGTTCAACCGGGCACAGAGACGAGCAGTACTTC. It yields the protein CASSSTGHRDEQYF.

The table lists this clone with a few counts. Here the CDR3 reads CASSLTTLAGVDTQYF. The CDR3 DNA sequence: TGTGCCAGCAGCTTAACGACACTAGCGGGAGTAGATACGCAGTATTTT. J is TRBJ2-3 and V is TRBV7-3; 11 bases map to TRBD2. The CDR3 is 16 amino acids. Losses at the gene ends were 0 bases for V and 5 bases for J; bases not matched to a gene: 4. Germline V gene sequence: CDR1 SGHTA, CDR2 FQGTGA.

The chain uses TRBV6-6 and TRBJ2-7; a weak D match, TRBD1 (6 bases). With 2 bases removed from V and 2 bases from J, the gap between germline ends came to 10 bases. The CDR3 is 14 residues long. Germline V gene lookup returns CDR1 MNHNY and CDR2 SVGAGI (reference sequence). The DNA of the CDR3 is TGTGCCAGCAGTTACCGACAGGCTGCCTACGAGCAGTACTTC. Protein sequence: CASSYRQAAYEQYF.

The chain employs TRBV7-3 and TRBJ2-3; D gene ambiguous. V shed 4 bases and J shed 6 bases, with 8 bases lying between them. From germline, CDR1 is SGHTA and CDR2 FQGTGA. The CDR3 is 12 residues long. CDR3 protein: CASSSTADTQYF. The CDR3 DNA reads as TGTGCCAGCAGCTCCACGGCGGATACGCAGTATTTT.

The CDR3 loop is CASSFQTARPSHGYTF. The CDR3 DNA sequence: TGTGCCAGCAGTTTCCAGACAGCGCGCCCCTCTCATGGCTACACCTTC. The chain has TRBV6-5 and TRBJ1-2; perhaps TRBD1 as D (5 bases). V dropped 4 bases and J dropped 6 bases, with 21 bases sitting between them. There are 16 residues in the CDR3. The germline gives CDR1 MNHEY, CDR2 SVGAGI.

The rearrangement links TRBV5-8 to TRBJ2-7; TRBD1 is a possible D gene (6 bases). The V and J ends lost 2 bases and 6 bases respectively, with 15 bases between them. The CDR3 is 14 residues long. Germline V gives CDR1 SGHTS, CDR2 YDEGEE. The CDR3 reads CASSLWTARFEQYF. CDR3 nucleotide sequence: TGTGCCAGCAGCTTATGGACAGCACGTTTCGAGCAGTACTTC.

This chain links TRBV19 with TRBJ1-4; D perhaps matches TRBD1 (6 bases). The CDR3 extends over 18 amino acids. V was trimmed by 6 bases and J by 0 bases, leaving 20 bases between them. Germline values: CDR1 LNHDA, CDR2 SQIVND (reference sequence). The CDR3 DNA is TGTGCCAGTAGCTCGACAGGTCTCGGCCGTGCAACTAATGAAAAACTGTTTTTT. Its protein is CASSSTGLGRATNEKLFF. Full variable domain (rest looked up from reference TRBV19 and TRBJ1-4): DGGITQSPKYLFRKEGQNVTLSCEQNLNHDAMYWYRQDPGQGLRLIYYSQIVNDFQKGDIAEGYSVSREKKESFPLTVTSAQKNPTAFYLCASSSTGLGRATNEKLFFGSGTQLSVL.

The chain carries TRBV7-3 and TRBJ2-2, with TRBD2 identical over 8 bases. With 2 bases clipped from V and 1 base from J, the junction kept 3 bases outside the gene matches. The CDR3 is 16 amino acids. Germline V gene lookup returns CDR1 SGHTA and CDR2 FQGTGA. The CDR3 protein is CASSLELAVNTGELFF. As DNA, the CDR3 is TGTGCCAGCAGCTTAGAACTAGCGGTGAACACCGGGGAGCTGTTTTTT.

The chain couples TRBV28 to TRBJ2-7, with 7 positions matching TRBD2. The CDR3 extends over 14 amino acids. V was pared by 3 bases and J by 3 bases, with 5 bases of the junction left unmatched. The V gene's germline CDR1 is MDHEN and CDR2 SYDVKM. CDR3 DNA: TGTGCCAGCAGTTTTGTGGGAGGGATCTACGAGCAGTACTTC. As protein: CASSFVGGIYEQYF.

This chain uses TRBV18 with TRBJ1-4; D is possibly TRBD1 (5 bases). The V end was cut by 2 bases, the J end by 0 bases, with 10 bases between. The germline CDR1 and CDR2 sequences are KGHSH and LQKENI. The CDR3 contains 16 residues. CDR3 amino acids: CASSPTRGATNEKLFF. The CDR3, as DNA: TGTGCCAGCTCACCAACAAGGGGAGCAACTAATGAAAAACTGTTTTTT.

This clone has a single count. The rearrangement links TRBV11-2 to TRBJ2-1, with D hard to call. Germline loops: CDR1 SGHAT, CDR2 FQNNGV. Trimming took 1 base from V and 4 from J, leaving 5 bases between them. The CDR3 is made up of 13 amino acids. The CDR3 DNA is TGTGCCAGCAGCTTAGCCATGTACAATGAGCAGTTCTTC. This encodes CASSLAMYNEQFF.

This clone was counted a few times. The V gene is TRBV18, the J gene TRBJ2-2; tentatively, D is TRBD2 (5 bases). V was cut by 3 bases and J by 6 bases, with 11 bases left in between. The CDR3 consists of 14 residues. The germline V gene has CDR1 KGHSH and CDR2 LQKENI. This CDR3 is CASSPRTGSGELFF. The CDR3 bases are TGTGCCAGCTCACCTAGGACGGGGTCCGGGGAGCTGTTTTTT.

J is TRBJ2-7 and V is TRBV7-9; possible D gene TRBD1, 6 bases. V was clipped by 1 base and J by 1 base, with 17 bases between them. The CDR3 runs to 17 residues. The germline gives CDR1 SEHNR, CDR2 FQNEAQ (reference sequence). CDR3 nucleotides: TGTGCCAGCAGCTTAGGTCAGGGGTTGGGCTTTTCCTACGAGCAGTACTTC. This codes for CASSLGQGLGFSYEQYF.

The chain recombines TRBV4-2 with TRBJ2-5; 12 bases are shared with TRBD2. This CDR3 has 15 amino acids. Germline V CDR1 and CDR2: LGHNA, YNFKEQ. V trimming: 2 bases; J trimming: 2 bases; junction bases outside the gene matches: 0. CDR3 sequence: CASSQLAGGQETQYF. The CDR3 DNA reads TGTGCCAGCAGCCAACTAGCGGGAGGGCAAGAGACCCAGTACTTC.

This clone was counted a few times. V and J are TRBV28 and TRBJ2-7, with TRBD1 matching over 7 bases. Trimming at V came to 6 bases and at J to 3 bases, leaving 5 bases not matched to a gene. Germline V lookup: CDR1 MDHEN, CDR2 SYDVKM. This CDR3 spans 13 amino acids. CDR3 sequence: CASSPNRGYEQYF. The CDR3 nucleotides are TGTGCCAGCAGCCCAAACAGGGGCTACGAGCAGTACTTC.

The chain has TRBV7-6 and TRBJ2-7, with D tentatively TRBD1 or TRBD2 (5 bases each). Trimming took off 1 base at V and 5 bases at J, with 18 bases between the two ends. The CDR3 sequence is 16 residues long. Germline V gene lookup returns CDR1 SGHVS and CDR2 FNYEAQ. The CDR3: CASSLVSGQGRNEQYF. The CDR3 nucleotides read TGTGCCAGCAGCTTAGTTTCGGGGCAGGGTCGAAACGAGCAGTACTTC. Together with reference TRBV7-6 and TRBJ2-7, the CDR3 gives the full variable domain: GAGVSQSPRYKVTKRGQDVALRCDPISGHVSLYWYRQALGQGPEFLTYFNYEAQQDKSGLPNDRFSAERPEGSISTLTIQRTEQRDSAMYRCASSLVSGQGRNEQYFGPGTRLTVT.

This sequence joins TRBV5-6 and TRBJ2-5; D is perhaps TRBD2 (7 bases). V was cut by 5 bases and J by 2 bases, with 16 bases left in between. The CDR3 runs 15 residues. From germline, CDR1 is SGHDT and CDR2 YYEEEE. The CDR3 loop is CASREGGVVQETQYF. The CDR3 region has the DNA TGTGCCAGCAGAGAGGGGGGGGTCGTTCAAGAGACCCAGTACTTC.

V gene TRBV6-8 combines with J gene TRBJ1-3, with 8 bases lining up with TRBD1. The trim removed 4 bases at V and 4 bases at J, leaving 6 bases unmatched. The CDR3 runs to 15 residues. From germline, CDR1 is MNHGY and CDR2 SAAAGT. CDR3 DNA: TGTGCCAGCAGTTGGGCGGGGACAGGCGGAAACACCATATATTTT. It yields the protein CASSWAGTGGNTIYF.

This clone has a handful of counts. CDR3 residues: CASSLLNTEAFF. Written as DNA, the CDR3 is TGTGCCAGCAGCTTGCTGAACACTGAAGCTTTCTTT. The V and J genes are TRBV7-6 and TRBJ1-1; D ambiguous. The V gene lost 3 bases and the J gene lost 0 bases, with 2 bases spanning the gap. The CDR3 is 12 amino acids. CDR1 and CDR2 (germline): SGHVS, FNYEAQ.

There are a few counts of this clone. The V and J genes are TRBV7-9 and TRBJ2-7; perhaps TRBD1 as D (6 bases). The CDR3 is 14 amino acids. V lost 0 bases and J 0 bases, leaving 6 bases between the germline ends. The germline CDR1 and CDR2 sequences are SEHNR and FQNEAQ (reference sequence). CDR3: CASSLAGGSYEQYF. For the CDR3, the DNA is TGTGCCAGCAGCTTAGCAGGGGGCTCCTACGAGCAGTACTTC.

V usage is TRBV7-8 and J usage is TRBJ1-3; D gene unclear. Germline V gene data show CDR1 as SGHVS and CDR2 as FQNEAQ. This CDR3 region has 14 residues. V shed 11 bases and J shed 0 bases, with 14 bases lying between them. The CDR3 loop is CAPQDVTSGNTIYF. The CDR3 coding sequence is TGTGCCCCTCAGGACGTCACCTCTGGAAACACCATATATTTT.

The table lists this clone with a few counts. CDR3 amino acids: CASSLGDYTGELFF. In DNA, the CDR3 is TGTGCCAGCAGCTTGGGGGACTACACCGGGGAGCTGTTTTTT. The rearrangement links TRBV7-9 to TRBJ2-2; D is perhaps TRBD2 (6 bases). V was pared by 3 bases and J by 3 bases, with 8 bases between. This CDR3 comprises 14 residues. From germline, CDR1 is SEHNR and CDR2 FQNEAQ (reference sequence).

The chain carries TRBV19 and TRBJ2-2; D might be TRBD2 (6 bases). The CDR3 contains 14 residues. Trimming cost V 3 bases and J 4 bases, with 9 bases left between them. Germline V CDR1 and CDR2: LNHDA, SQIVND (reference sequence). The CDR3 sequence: CASSIGGTTGELFF. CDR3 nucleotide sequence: TGTGCCAGTAGTATCGGAGGGACCACCGGGGAGCTGTTTTTT.